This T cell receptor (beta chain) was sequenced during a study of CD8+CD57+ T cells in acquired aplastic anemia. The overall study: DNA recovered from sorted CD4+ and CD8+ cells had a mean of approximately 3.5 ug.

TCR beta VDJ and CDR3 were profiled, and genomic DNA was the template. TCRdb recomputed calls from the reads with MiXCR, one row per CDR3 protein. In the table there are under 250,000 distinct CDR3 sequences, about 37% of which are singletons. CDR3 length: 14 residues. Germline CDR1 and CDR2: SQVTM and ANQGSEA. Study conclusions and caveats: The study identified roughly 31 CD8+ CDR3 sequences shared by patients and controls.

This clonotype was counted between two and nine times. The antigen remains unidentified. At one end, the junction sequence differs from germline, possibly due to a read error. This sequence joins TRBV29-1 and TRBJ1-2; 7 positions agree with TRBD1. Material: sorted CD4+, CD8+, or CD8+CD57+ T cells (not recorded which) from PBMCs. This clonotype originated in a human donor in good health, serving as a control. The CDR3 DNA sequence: TGCAGCGTTGAGGACCTGCCCCAGCGACAGGGCTACACTTTC. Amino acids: CSVEDLPQRQGYTF. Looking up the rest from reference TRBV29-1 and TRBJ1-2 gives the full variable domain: SAVISQKPSRDICQRGTSLTIQCQVDSQVTMMFWYRQQPGQSLTLIATANQGSEATYESGFVIDKFPISRPNLTFSTLTVSNMSPEDSSIYLCSVEDLPQRQGYTFGSGTRLTVV.